Listed here are 28 T cell receptor beta chains from one sample, sequenced in a study of response to subunit inactivated influenza vaccine. TCRdb re-called the RT-PCR reads through MiXCR, storing one row per CDR3 protein. Among roughly 500,000 distinct CDR3 sequences listed, approximately 24% were seen once. Separately, the same data were catalogued under a study of T cells expressing NK-cell markers. That study adds: A 5'RACE template switching approach incorporating UMIs was used to make TCR beta cDNA.

This specimen was CD4+ T cells sorted from PBMCs, taken roughly 12 days after vaccination. The source is a middle-aged man who received an inactivated influenza vaccine.

CDR3 in DNA: TGCAGTGCTACCGGGACTAGCGGGGGATACAATGAGCAGTTCTTC. Translating gives CSATGTSGGYNEQFF. The chain has TRBV20-1 and TRBJ2-1; 14 bases are a match to TRBD2. Germline assignment: CDR1 DFQATT and CDR2 SNEGSKA (reference sequence). The V segment lost 4 bases and the J segment 4 bases; nucleotides outside the gene matches: 3. This CDR3 is 15 amino acids long.

This chain uses TRBV4-1 with TRBJ2-3; 11 positions match TRBD1. Germline loops: CDR1 MGHRA, CDR2 YSYEKL. The CDR3 is 17 amino acids. V shed 0 bases and J 4 bases; nucleotides not matched to a gene: 6. The chain's CDR3 is CASSQEGQGAFPDTQYF. The DNA for the CDR3 is TGCGCCAGCAGCCAAGAAGGACAGGGGGCTTTCCCAGATACGCAGTATTTT.

This clonotype was seen more than once but under ten times. The V gene is TRBV5-6, the J gene TRBJ2-5, with 12 positions matching TRBD2. The CDR3 runs 17 residues. V lost 3 bases, J lost 1 base, and 7 bases stayed unmatched. Per germline, CDR1 SGHDT and CDR2 YYEEEE. CDR3 amino acids: CASSSEGLAGLQETQYF. The CDR3 region has the DNA TGTGCCAGCAGCTCGGAGGGACTAGCGGGTCTCCAAGAGACCCAGTACTTC.

This clonotype appeared a few times. The chain employs TRBV4-2 and TRBJ1-2; D is undetermined. CDR3 length equals 16 residues. V lost 3 bases, J lost 0 bases, and 14 bases lay in between. Per germline, CDR1 LGHNA and CDR2 YNFKEQ. CDR3: CASSQEATQANYGYTF. CDR3 coding DNA: TGTGCCAGCAGCCAGGAGGCGACACAAGCTAACTATGGCTACACCTTC.

V gene TRBV3-1 combines with J gene TRBJ2-4, with TRBD1 matching 8 bases. The germline CDR1 and CDR2 sequences are LGHDT and YNNKEL (reference sequence). V trimming: 1 base; J trimming: 7 bases; junction bases outside the gene matches: 3. The CDR3 length is 14 residues. DNA of the CDR3: TGTGCCAGCAGCCAAGGACAGGGGAGGAACATTCAGTACTTC. Translated, it gives CASSQGQGRNIQYF.

The rearrangement uses TRBV7-9 and TRBJ2-3; TRBD2 matches at 7 bases. Germline assignment: CDR1 SEHNR and CDR2 FQNEAQ (reference sequence). This CDR3 region has 16 residues. J was trimmed by 6 bases and V by 3 bases; bases with no gene match: 12. For the CDR3, the DNA is TGTGCCAGCAGCTTTCCCCGACTAGCCCGTATGGATACGCAGTATTTT. Residues: CASSFPRLARMDTQYF. The variable domain in full, completed from reference TRBV7-9 and TRBJ2-3, reads DTGVSQNPRHKITKRGQNVTFRCDPISEHNRLYWYRQTLGQGPEFLTYFQNEAQLEKSRLLSDRFSAERPKGSFSTLEIQRTEQGDSAMYLCASSFPRLARMDTQYFGPGTRLTVL.

V usage is TRBV28 and J usage is TRBJ2-7; the D is unclear. The CDR3 contains 11 residues. Germline CDR1 reads MDHEN; CDR2 reads SYDVKM. V lost 5 bases and J lost 5, with 7 bases in between. The CDR3 nucleotides read TGTGCCAGCAGTATTAAAAACGAGCAGTACTTC. Its translation: CASSIKNEQYF.

The chain carries TRBV15 and TRBJ1-5, with unresolved D. The V end lost 0 bases, the J end lost 11 bases, and 8 bases lay between the germline ends. Germline V gene sequence: CDR1 LNHNV, CDR2 YYDKDF (reference sequence). CDR3 length equals 12 residues. CDR3 DNA sequence: TGTGCCACCAGCAGAGATGCAGAGACCCAGCATTTT. This encodes CATSRDAETQHF.

V gene TRBV5-1 combines with J gene TRBJ2-5; TRBD2 matches 11 bases. Germline lookup yields CDR1 SGHRS and CDR2 YFSETQ. CDR3 length equals 14 residues. J gave up 1 base and V 8 bases, and 4 bases lay outside the gene matches. The CDR3 nucleotides are TGCGCCAGTAAGACTAGCGGGGCCCAAGAGACCCAGTACTTC. This encodes CASKTSGAQETQYF.

The gene calls are TRBV5-1 and TRBJ2-5; TRBD2 aligns across 11 bases. The CDR3 length is 16 residues. V lost 1 base, J lost 5 bases, and 7 bases stayed unmatched. Germline lookup yields CDR1 SGHRS and CDR2 YFSETQ. The CDR3 sequence: CASSLLTSGSRETQYF. The CDR3 DNA sequence: TGCGCCAGCAGCTTGTTAACTAGCGGGAGTCGGGAGACCCAGTACTTC.

This clonotype showed up many times. The rearrangement joins TRBV29-1 to TRBJ2-3; no clear D gene. Trimming took off 3 bases at V and 1 base at J, with 5 bases between the two ends. Germline CDR1 SQVTM, CDR2 ANQGSEA. The CDR3 contains 12 residues. CDR3 residues: CSVDGGTDTQYF. In DNA form, the CDR3 reads TGCAGCGTTGATGGTGGCACAGATACGCAGTATTTT.

The V and J genes are TRBV6-2 or TRBV6-3 and TRBJ2-7; 8 bases agree with TRBD1. Germline trimming cut 0 bases from V and 6 bases from J; bases unmatched to any gene: 4. CDR1 and CDR2 from the germline V gene are MNHEY and SVGEGT. This CDR3 is 14 amino acids long. The CDR3 is CASSYSTGAGEQYF. CDR3 sequence (DNA): TGTGCCAGCAGTTACTCGACAGGGGCCGGCGAGCAGTACTTC.

This clonotype showed up just a few times. The V and J genes are TRBV5-1 and TRBJ1-1; D is ambiguous. Trimming cost V 0 bases and J 4 bases, with 13 bases left between them. This CDR3 comprises 15 residues. Germline V lookup: CDR1 SGHRS, CDR2 YFSETQ. The CDR3 spells CASSLVLGKGTEAFF. For the CDR3, the DNA is TGCGCCAGCAGCTTGGTCCTAGGGAAGGGCACTGAAGCTTTCTTT.

This clonotype was seen a handful of times. This chain uses TRBV4-2 with TRBJ2-1; TRBD2 might be the D (5 bases). V lost 4 bases and J 0 bases, leaving 13 bases between the germline ends. Germline loops: CDR1 LGHNA, CDR2 YNFKEQ. CDR3 length: 16 residues. The CDR3 here is CASSPRAVSSYNEQFF. The DNA of the CDR3 is TGTGCCAGCAGCCCCCGAGCGGTTAGCTCCTACAATGAGCAGTTCTTC.

The rearrangement joins TRBV12-3 or TRBV12-4 to TRBJ2-5; D unclear. The CDR3 consists of 13 residues. V lost 0 bases and J 6 bases, leaving 8 bases between the germline ends. The CDR3 DNA is TGTGCCAGCAGTTTAGCGCAGATCCAGACCCAGTACTTC. As protein: CASSLAQIQTQYF.

This clonotype appeared a few times. The chain recombines TRBV5-1 with TRBJ2-7; D is ambiguous. Trimming left V 3 bases short and J 2 bases short, with 9 bases between. The CDR3 runs 13 residues. The germline V gene has CDR1 SGHRS and CDR2 YFSETQ. CDR3 sequence: CASSSPDTYEQYF. The CDR3 nucleotides read TGCGCCAGCAGCTCACCCGATACCTACGAGCAGTACTTC.

This clonotype was seen a handful of times. CDR3: CASSQAGILNTGELFF. DNA for the CDR3: TGTGCCAGCAGCCAAGCCGGAATTTTAAACACCGGGGAGCTGTTTTTT. The chain is built from TRBV3-1 and TRBJ2-2; D unclear. The ends were cut back, 1 base at V and 2 bases at J, with 11 bases in the middle. The CDR3 sequence is 16 residues long. CDR1 is LGHDT and CDR2 is YNNKEL in the germline V gene (reference sequence).

The rearrangement uses TRBV7-9 and TRBJ2-5; D is unclear. The CDR3 is 15 amino acids. Germline CDR1 and CDR2: SEHNR and FQNEAQ (reference sequence). The germline V and J ends were trimmed by 3 bases and 6 bases, with 17 bases remaining between them. The CDR3 sequence is CASSFGGPLEKTQYF. The CDR3 coding sequence is TGTGCCAGCAGCTTCGGCGGCCCGTTAGAGAAGACCCAGTACTTC. Variable domain in full (rest from reference TRBV7-9 and TRBJ2-5): DTGVSQNPRHKITKRGQNVTFRCDPISEHNRLYWYRQTLGQGPEFLTYFQNEAQLEKSRLLSDRFSAERPKGSFSTLEIQRTEQGDSAMYLCASSFGGPLEKTQYFGPGTRLLVL.

This clonotype was found many times. This chain joins TRBV5-1 and TRBJ2-3; D uncertain. Germline-derived CDR1 and CDR2 are SGHRS and YFSETQ. Deletions cut 4 bases from V and 5 bases from J, with 14 bases between. The CDR3 runs 14 residues. CDR3 protein: CASSPGTSGDTQYF. The CDR3 DNA is TGCGCCAGCAGCCCCGGAACGTCGGGAGATACGCAGTATTTT.

The chain has TRBV7-2 and TRBJ2-3; D possibly corresponds to TRBD2 (6 bases). This CDR3 has 13 residues. Per germline, CDR1 SGHTA and CDR2 FQGNSA. Trimming removed 5 bases at V and 5 bases at J, with 11 bases between. The CDR3 protein is CASSHLGGDTQYF. CDR3 in DNA: TGTGCCAGCAGCCACTTGGGAGGAGATACGCAGTATTTT.

The chain links TRBV30 to TRBJ1-5; D gene unclear. The V and J ends lost 2 bases and 4 bases respectively, with 9 bases between them. The V gene's germline CDR1 is GTSNPN and CDR2 SVGIG (reference sequence). CDR3 length: 13 amino acids. This CDR3 reads CAWSKSGNQPQHF. DNA of the CDR3: TGTGCCTGGAGTAAATCGGGGAATCAGCCCCAGCATTTT.

The chain carries TRBV19 and TRBJ2-1, with no clear D. V lost 4 bases and J lost 6, with 7 bases in between. CDR1 and CDR2 from the germline V gene are LNHDA and SQIVND (reference sequence). CDR3 length equals 12 residues. The CDR3 DNA reads TGTGCCAGTAGTACATACTCCAATGAGCAGTTCTTC. It specifies CASSTYSNEQFF.

Turning to this clonotype: At one boundary the junction diverges from the germline segment, which might be a read error. J is TRBJ1-2 and V is TRBV3-1; no reliable D call. CDR3 size: 13 residues. Germline V lookup: CDR1 LGHDT, CDR2 YNNKEL (reference sequence). The CDR3 DNA reads TGTGCCAGCAGCCAAGATCCAGGCTCCCCAAGGATCTTC. Its protein is CASSQDPGSPRIF.

V usage is TRBV29-1 and J usage is TRBJ1-1, with D tentatively TRBD1 (6 bases). This CDR3 region has 13 residues. Germline values: CDR1 SQVTM, CDR2 ANQGSEA. Trimming pared 4 bases from V and 4 bases from J, leaving 13 bases between. The CDR3 DNA reads TGCAGCGTTGTAGCCGGGACAACCACTGAAGCTTTCTTT. Translation: CSVVAGTTTEAFF. Complete variable domain (other parts from reference TRBV29-1 and TRBJ1-1): SAVISQKPSRDICQRGTSLTIQCQVDSQVTMMFWYRQQPGQSLTLIATANQGSEATYESGFVIDKFPISRPNLTFSTLTVSNMSPEDSSIYLCSVVAGTTTEAFFGQGTRLTVV.

The sample holds a few counts of this clonotype. The rearrangement uses TRBV11-2 and TRBJ2-1; 9 positions match TRBD2. Germline CDR1 reads SGHAT; CDR2 reads FQNNGV. The CDR3 is 15 amino acids. Losses at the gene ends were 3 bases for V and 8 bases for J; bases not matched to a gene: 8. This CDR3 reads CASSFNLAGDDEQFF. The CDR3 nucleotides read TGTGCCAGCAGCTTCAACTTAGCGGGAGACGATGAGCAGTTCTTC.

This clonotype has a handful of counts. The rearrangement joins TRBV7-9 to TRBJ2-7; D remains ambiguous. This CDR3 has 13 residues. Per germline, CDR1 SEHNR and CDR2 FQNEAQ (reference sequence). V lost 5 bases and J 0 bases, leaving 8 bases between the germline ends. This CDR3 is CASSPLSSYEQYF. CDR3 DNA sequence: TGTGCCAGCAGCCCCTTGAGCTCCTACGAGCAGTACTTC.

V and J are TRBV30 and TRBJ2-5; D uncertain. Germline CDR1 GTSNPN, CDR2 SVGIG (reference sequence). The V and J ends lost 0 bases and 1 base respectively, with 9 bases between them. The CDR3 consists of 14 residues. The CDR3 sequence is CAWSVGHSQETQYF. CDR3 nucleotides: TGTGCCTGGAGTGTAGGTCACTCCCAAGAGACCCAGTACTTC.

The J gene is TRBJ1-6, the V gene TRBV7-2, with a weak D call TRBD1 (5 bases). CDR3 length: 15 residues. Germline V CDR1 and CDR2: SGHTA, FQGNSA. The V end lost 4 bases, the J end lost 6 bases, and 13 bases lay between the germline ends. The CDR3 loop reads CASSSGQRGNSPLHF. DNA of the CDR3: TGTGCCAGCAGCTCGGGGCAGAGAGGTAATTCACCCCTCCACTTT.